Ten or more counts support the clone carrying this T cell receptor (beta chain). What it recognizes is unknown. The ends lost 6 bases at V and 6 bases at J; junction bases unmatched: 8. The germline V gene has CDR1 MNHEY and CDR2 SMNVEV (reference sequence). CDR3 length equals 14 residues. TCRdb reprocessed the 5' RACE reads via MiXCR and lists one record per CDR3 protein. Seen here are some 15,000 distinct CDR3 sequences, roughly 8.2% observed once, and the top ten hold roughly 38%. The sample originates from a study of CD8 T cells in ankylosing spondylitis. General study points: Characteristic, it appeared, of ankylosing spondylitis blood was a TCR beta motif of seven or eight highly homologous variants. Disease-associated clonotypes exhibited CD8+ identity and were relatively infrequent in peripheral blood.

The clonotype was recovered from a male donor with ankylosing spondylitis or in good health (not recorded which). V and J are TRBV27 and TRBJ2-7, with 10 bases identical to TRBD2. Material: blood. CDR3 sequence: CASSYARLAGEQYF. CDR3 nucleotides: TGTGCCAGCAGCTATGCCCGACTAGCGGGCGAGCAGTACTTC.